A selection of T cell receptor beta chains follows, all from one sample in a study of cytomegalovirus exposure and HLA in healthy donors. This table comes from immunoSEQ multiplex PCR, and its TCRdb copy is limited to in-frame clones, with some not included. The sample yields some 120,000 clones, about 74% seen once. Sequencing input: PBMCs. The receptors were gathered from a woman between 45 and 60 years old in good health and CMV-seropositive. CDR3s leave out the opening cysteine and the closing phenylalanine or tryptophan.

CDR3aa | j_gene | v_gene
ASSLDRGGNYGYT | TRBJ1-2 | TRBV5-1
ATSRDRGIRSYNSPLH | TRBJ1-6 | TRBV15
ASTPLAGATGELF | TRBJ2-2 | TRBV5-1
AWSVGIANEKLF | TRBJ1-4 | TRBV30
ASSLRARVSTDTQY | TRBJ2-3 | TRBV7-9
ASSPRVGGQGATGELF | TRBJ2-2 | TRBV9
ASRQGLTNEKLF | TRBJ1-4 | TRBV6-5
ASSWRTGVSTDTQY | TRBJ2-3 | TRBV7-6
ASSESRTAGGYT | TRBJ1-2 | TRBV10-2
ASSPGDRGSTGELF | TRBJ2-2 | TRBV5-1
AWGQGAGNTIY | TRBJ1-3 | TRBV30
ASSLGRTGGVDTQY | TRBJ2-3 | TRBV5-6
ASSWGQGNQPQH | TRBJ1-5 | TRBV5-1
ASSLSGGPSYEQY | TRBJ2-7 | TRBV27
ASGDRGYTDTQY | TRBJ2-3 | TRBV2
ASSQPLGTGKGQGANYGYT | TRBJ1-2 | TRBV23-1
ASSLAGMSYGYT | TRBJ1-2 | TRBV5-4
ASSDPGQAYGYT | TRBJ1-2 | TRBV5-1
ASSGGQRNTGELF | TRBJ2-2 | TRBV5-1
ASSLDGNEQF | TRBJ2-1 | TRBV27
ASSERGNTEAF | TRBJ1-1 | TRBV2
ASSLGLGRETQY | TRBJ2-5 | TRBV5-1
SVEVQGGTEAF | TRBJ1-1 | TRBV29-1
ASSLSGTGNNEAF | TRBJ1-1 | TRBV7-3
AWLQGQGTGELF | TRBJ2-2 | TRBV30
ASREGTDYGYT | TRBJ1-2 | TRBV2
ASSLLSPYSNQPQH | TRBJ1-5 | TRBV7-2
ASSLGTSGGREETQY | TRBJ2-5 | TRBV5-4
ASSLNVNYGYT | TRBJ1-2 | TRBV7-2
ASSLARANTGELF | TRBJ2-2 | TRBV5-4
ASSIGTGEAEQY | TRBJ2-7 | TRBV5-6